This TCR beta chain was sequenced during a study of blood T cells in healthy people across ages. The CDR3 runs to 19 residues. Looked up from germline, CDR1 is MDHEN and CDR2 is SYDVKM. Germline trimming cut 6 bases from V and 4 bases from J; bases unmatched to any gene: 16. A J-beta primer mix and a sample-barcoded 5' primer were used in a second PCR of about 7 to 12 cycles. Each CDR3 protein gets one entry after TCRdb re-called the 5' RACE reads with MiXCR. The table lists roughly 680,000 distinct CDR3 sequences, around 45% of them singletons, with around 32% in the top ten. This clonotype was detected only a few times.

The sequence derives from a woman aged 55 to 70 in good health. The specimen was blood. The chain uses TRBV28 and TRBJ2-2; 11 positions agree with TRBD2. This CDR3 reads CASRSSLGLAEASTGELFF. As DNA, the CDR3 is TGTGCCAGCAGGTCCTCACTGGGACTAGCGGAGGCCAGCACCGGGGAGCTGTTTTTT.